The present T cell receptor (beta chain) was sequenced within a study of blood T cells in healthy people across ages (dated by TCRdb to between 2014 and 2017). Broadly, across the study: In model experiments, roughly one uniquely barcoded TCR beta cDNA molecule per two T cells was captured by template switching. Using deep sequencing normalized with unique cDNA molecular identifiers, the study measured how TCR beta repertoire diversity changes with age. The donors were divided into four age groups: young (average about 16 years), middle-aged (under 40), aged (62) and long-lived (about 79). To avoid experimental bias, donors of different ages were spread randomly across the sequencing lanes. The study analyzed two additional independent replicas of 1 million unique cDNA reads from the same blood draw for two donors, one aged 18 to 29 and one aged 80 or older.

Only a few counts were recorded for this clonotype. Its specific antigen is unknown. The record has no base qualities; no much larger clone is one base away. Donors were roughly 40 systemically healthy Caucasian individuals from Russia aged roughly 6 to 95 years. About 10 milliliters of peripheral blood were collected from each donor into EDTA-treated Vacutainer tubes. PBMCs were isolated by Ficoll-Paque density-gradient centrifugation, with at least 7 million obtained per sample. Total RNA was extracted from PBMCs with Trizol reagent, with at least 5.5 micrograms obtained per sample. The percentages of naive CD45RAhigh/CD27high T cells were determined by flow cytometry on a PBMC aliquot from every donor. The library was produced with 5' RACE. Instrument used: Illumina HiSeq 2500. A second PCR of roughly 7 to 12 cycles was performed with a sample-barcoded 5' primer and a J-beta primer mix. A unique molecular identifier was introduced onto each TCR beta cDNA molecule by a template-switch 5' adaptor carrying 12 random nucleotides. At least 2.5 million CDR3-containing paired-end reads were obtained from each sample. The Mint cDNA synthesis kit, primed by a TRBC-specific oligonucleotide, was used to synthesize first-strand cDNA from all RNA. All cDNA was treated with uracil-DNA glycosylase and then went through a first 18-cycle PCR with the universal primers M1SS and BC2_uni_R. The original methods were these. Normalization of each sample was performed by random selection of 1 million high-quality reads, each carrying a distinct molecular identifier. Instead of being binned into consensus sequences, reads that shared molecular identifiers were thrown out. CDR3 identification, clonotype clustering and error correction used MiTCR with a Q25 quality threshold and the strictest error-elimination algorithm. A nonparametric unseen species model using Euler transformation provided a lower-bound estimate of total TCR beta diversity. Through fastp at Q25 and MiXCR, TCRdb rebuilt clones from the public reads, retaining in-frame beta chains. Rows are unified per CDR3 protein, each entry keeping the most common DNA and genes. What appears here as the V and J calls and clone size reflects TCRdb's work, not the paper's. Recorded for this sample are about 680,000 distinct CDR3 sequences; over 45% of them occurred a single time. Roughly 31% of the sample rests with the top ten.

The study at large found these results: Estimates of total diversity based on one million sequenced T cells were regarded as lower bounds and as underestimates. Observed TCR beta diversity per million T cells fell roughly linearly with age, and a significant reduction was already apparent by age approximately 40. The long-lived group showed more naive CD4+ T cells, fewer expanded clones and increased TCR diversity than the aged group, suggesting age selection. Observed TCR beta diversity correlated strongly with the percentage of naive T cells measured by flow cytometry. Since profiling was done on bulk unsorted PBMCs, naive and antigen-experienced compartments could not be conclusively compared. Because donor CMV infection status was unknown, age-related changes in expanded clonotypes were potentially confounded.

Germline trimming: 5 bases from V, 8 bases from J; junction bases outside gene matches: 7. From the cysteine up to the phenylalanine, the CDR3 has a length of 14 residues. Only the CDR3 part of the read is kept: 42 bases, read in frame from the first base. Sequences SGHTA (CDR1) and FQGNSA (CDR2) are obtained from the germline V gene. Material for sequencing was blood. This receptor was obtained from a woman aged 60-75 years in good health. The rearranged chain carries TRBV7-2 and TRBJ1-2, with 11 bases aligning to TRBD1. CDR3 reads: CASSAGQGEGGYTF. The nucleotides are TGTGCCAGCAGCGCGGGACAGGGGGAAGGCGGCTACACCTTC.